This is a list of T cell receptor beta chains from one sample in a study of shared clonotypes between healthy human individuals. Some clones are missing from TCRdb's copy, which holds only in-frame ones; the method was immunoSEQ multiplex PCR. The profile shows about 2,500,000 clones, 90% to 95% of them singletons. Material: naive CD4+ T cells sorted from blood. Source of these receptors: a man aged 18 to 35 in good health. Each CDR3 is given with its conserved first and last residue. The D gene is left open where the match is weak. Size values are once, few and many counts, or a class for expanded clones, and some rows have none.

clone size | J gene | V gene | D gene | CDR3 protein | CDR3 DNA
once | TRBJ2-1 | TRBV7-9 | TRBD2 | CASSLEVTSGGQGEQFF | TGTGCCAGCAGCTTAGAGGTGACTAGCGGGGGGCAAGGTGAGCAGTTCTTC
NA | TRBJ1-1 | TRBV7-9 | TRBD1 | CASSRDRVEAFF | TGTGCCAGCAGCCGGGACAGGGTTGAAGCTTTCTTT
NA | TRBJ1-1 | TRBV11-2 | NA | CASSHYSIQAFF | TGTGCCAGCAGCCACTACTCCATCCAAGCTTTCTTT
NA | TRBJ1-1 | TRBV10-2 | NA | CASTWNLNTEAFF | TGCGCCAGCACTTGGAATTTGAACACTGAAGCTTTCTTT
NA | TRBJ1-3 | TRBV5-1 | TRBD1 | CASSHEGQSGNTIYF | TGCGCCAGCAGCCACGAGGGACAGTCTGGAAACACCATATATTTT
few | TRBJ1-6 | TRBV7-2 | TRBD1 | CASSFRTGADSPLHF | TGTGCCAGCAGCTTTCGGACAGGGGCGGATTCACCCCTCCACTTT
NA | TRBJ2-7 | TRBV5-5 | NA | CASSSIQGYEQYF | TGTGCCAGCAGTTCGATACAGGGCTACGAGCAGTACTTC
NA | TRBJ2-3 | TRBV13 | TRBD2 | CASSSITGLAGNTDTQYF | TGTGCCAGCAGCTCTATAACTGGTCTAGCGGGGAACACAGATACGCAGTATTTT
NA | TRBJ2-5 | TRBV18 | TRBD1 | CASSTGQGSGETQYF | TGTGCCAGCTCCACAGGACAGGGCTCGGGAGAGACCCAGTACTTC
once | TRBJ2-1 | TRBV5-1 | NA | CASSLDGDSYNEQFF | TGCGCCAGCAGCTTGGACGGAGATTCGTACAATGAGCAGTTCTTC
NA | TRBJ2-4 | TRBV11-2 | NA | CASSQVGGWKNIQYF | TGTGCCAGCAGCCAAGTCGGGGGATGGAAAAACATTCAGTACTTC
NA | TRBJ2-5 | TRBV20-1 | TRBD2 | CSSGTIRDQYF | TGCAGTTCCGGGACTATAAGAGACCAGTACTTC
NA | TRBJ1-5 | TRBV7-2 | NA | CASSLDTGNNQPQHF | TGTGCCAGCAGCTTAGATACAGGAAATAATCAGCCCCAGCATTTT
NA | TRBJ1-4 | TRBV27 | TRBD1 | CASRSGTGSEKLFF | TGTGCCAGCAGGTCCGGGACAGGGAGTGAAAAACTGTTTTTT
NA | TRBJ1-2 | TRBV2 | TRBD1 | CASTSDRAGYTF | TGTGCCAGCACCTCGGACAGGGCAGGCTACACCTTC
NA | TRBJ1-1 | TRBV11-2 | NA | CASSLVGSTEAFF | TGTGCCAGCAGCTTAGTAGGGTCCACTGAAGCTTTCTTT
NA | TRBJ2-7 | TRBV5-6 | TRBD2 | CASMSQRGSYEQYF | TGTGCCAGCATGTCTCAGCGGGGTTCCTACGAGCAGTACTTC
NA | TRBJ1-4 | TRBV2 | NA | CASSAGARTNEKLFF | TGTGCCAGCAGTGCCGGGGCGCGGACTAATGAAAAACTGTTTTTT
NA | TRBJ2-4 | TRBV5-1 | TRBD2 | CASSPQGGLAGGNIQYF | TGCGCCAGCAGCCCCCAAGGCGGACTAGCGGGGGGGAACATTCAGTACTTC
NA | TRBJ2-4 | TRBV6-5 | NA | CASSYSAGLAKNIQYF | TGTGCCAGCAGTTACTCGGCAGGACTAGCCAAAAACATTCAGTACTTC
NA | TRBJ2-3 | TRBV9 | TRBD1 | CASSPRTGVTDTQYF | TGTGCCAGCAGCCCTCGGACAGGGGTGACAGATACGCAGTATTTT
NA | TRBJ2-6 | TRBV11-2 | NA | CASSSLKGPRAGANVLTF | TGTGCCAGCAGCTCCCTAAAGGGTCCTCGAGCCGGGGCCAACGTCCTGACTTTC
NA | TRBJ2-3 | TRBV7-2 | NA | CASSLDGTSTDTQYF | TGTGCCAGCAGCTTAGACGGGACAAGCACAGATACGCAGTATTTT
NA | TRBJ2-1 | TRBV18 | NA | CASSPDRSEQFF | TGTGCCAGCTCCCCGGACAGAAGTGAGCAGTTCTTC
NA | TRBJ2-5 | TRBV5-4 | NA | CASSLSGKETQYF | TGTGCCAGCAGCTTGTCGGGGAAAGAGACCCAGTACTTC
NA | TRBJ1-6 | TRBV25-1 | NA | CASAQRGQNSPLHF | TGTGCCAGCGCCCAACGGGGACAAAATTCACCCCTCCACTTT
NA | TRBJ1-6 | TRBV7-9 | NA | CASSFGRDSPLHF | TGTGCCAGCAGCTTCGGGCGCGATTCACCCCTCCACTTT
NA | TRBJ1-2 | TRBV29-1 | NA | CSVERRGANYGYTF | TGCAGCGTTGAAAGAAGGGGGGCTAACTATGGCTACACCTTC
NA | TRBJ2-3 | TRBV5-4 | NA | CASSLARTTDTQYF | TGTGCCAGCAGCTTGGCCCGGACCACAGATACGCAGTATTTT
NA | TRBJ2-2 | TRBV30 | TRBD2 | CAWSGRGSGAPGGELFF | TGTGCCTGGAGTGGGCGAGGCAGCGGGGCCCCCGGCGGGGAGCTGTTTTTT
NA | TRBJ2-1 | TRBV6-5 | TRBD2 | CASSRGASGVNEQFF | TGTGCCAGCAGTCGCGGTGCTAGCGGGGTCAATGAGCAGTTCTTC
NA | TRBJ1-5 | TRBV28 | TRBD1 | CATTDRGNNQPQHF | TGTGCCACCACGGACAGGGGGAACAATCAGCCCCAGCATTTT
NA | TRBJ1-4 | TRBV10-3 | NA | CAISTQNEKLFF | TGTGCCATCAGTACCCAGAATGAAAAACTGTTTTTT
NA | TRBJ2-5 | TRBV5-4 | TRBD1 | CASSVDRATFQETQYF | TGTGCCAGCAGCGTGGACAGGGCGACGTTCCAAGAGACCCAGTACTTC
NA | TRBJ2-7 | TRBV9 | TRBD1 | CASSAQGAGEQYF | TGTGCCAGCAGCGCGCAGGGGGCGGGCGAGCAGTACTTC
once | TRBJ2-5 | TRBV5-5 | TRBD1 | CASSLTGEGGVRETQYF | TGTGCCAGCAGCTTGACAGGGGAAGGGGGTGTTCGGGAGACCCAGTACTTC
NA | TRBJ2-7 | TRBV19 | NA | CASRRQGSYEQYF | TGTGCCAGTAGACGGCAGGGCTCCTACGAGCAGTACTTC
NA | TRBJ1-3 | TRBV29-1 | NA | CSVRANSGNTIYF | TGCAGCGTTCGTGCGAACTCTGGAAACACCATATATTTT
NA | TRBJ2-5 | TRBV6-1 | NA | CASSRTVDGDGTQYF | TGTGCCAGCAGTCGGACGGTGGATGGGGATGGGACCCAGTACTTC
NA | TRBJ2-2 | TRBV7-2 | NA | CASSLEYRATGELFF | TGTGCCAGCAGCTTAGAATACCGGGCCACCGGGGAGCTGTTTTTT
NA | TRBJ1-5 | TRBV19 | NA | CASSIEGSYQPQHF | TGTGCCAGTAGTATAGAGGGTAGCTATCAGCCCCAGCATTTT
NA | TRBJ2-2 | TRBV5-1 | NA | CASSSQGNTGELFF | TGCGCCAGCAGCTCACAGGGGAACACCGGGGAGCTGTTTTTT
NA | TRBJ2-7 | TRBV5-1 | NA | CASSPEWGSYEQYF | TGCGCCAGCAGCCCGGAGTGGGGTTCCTACGAGCAGTACTTC
NA | TRBJ2-7 | TRBV7-2 | TRBD2 | CASSLPTLSGSYNTYEQYF | TGTGCCAGCAGCTTACCAACCCTCAGCGGGAGTTACAATACCTACGAGCAGTACTTC
NA | TRBJ2-1 | TRBV7-8 | TRBD1 | CASSLDRAVNEQFF | TGTGCCAGCAGCTTGGACAGGGCGGTAAATGAGCAGTTCTTC
NA | TRBJ2-2 | TRBV18 | TRBD1 | CASSRGTGNTGELFF | TGTGCCAGCTCCCGAGGGACAGGGAACACCGGGGAGCTGTTTTTT
NA | TRBJ2-1 | TRBV4-3 | NA | CASSQERLGEQFF | TGCGCCAGCAGCCAAGAGCGCCTCGGTGAGCAGTTCTTC
NA | TRBJ2-7 | TRBV2 | NA | CASSGTLYEQYF | TGTGCCAGCAGTGGGACCCTCTACGAGCAGTACTTC
NA | TRBJ1-3 | TRBV7-8 | NA | CASSSRRGEVNTIYF | TGTGCCAGCAGCTCAAGGCGGGGGGAAGTAAACACCATATATTTT
NA | TRBJ2-1 | TRBV10-3 | NA | CAIKDGAYNEQFF | TGTGCCATCAAGGACGGGGCGTACAATGAGCAGTTCTTC
NA | TRBJ1-1 | TRBV29-1 | NA | CSVVGGKMNTEAFF | TGCAGCGTTGTGGGGGGAAAAATGAACACTGAAGCTTTCTTT
NA | TRBJ1-4 | TRBV6-1 | NA | CASSDPQEKLFF | TGTGCCAGCAGTGACCCCCAGGAAAAACTGTTTTTT
NA | TRBJ2-2 | TRBV6-6 | NA | CASSYPNTGELFF | TGTGCCAGCAGTTACCCTAATACCGGGGAGCTGTTTTTT
NA | TRBJ1-1 | TRBV30 | TRBD1 | CAWSIPGGANTEAFF | TGTGCCTGGAGTATCCCAGGGGGCGCGAACACTGAAGCTTTCTTT
once | TRBJ1-2 | TRBV5-4 | NA | CASRATREGGYTF | TGTGCCAGCAGAGCCACTAGAGAGGGGGGCTACACCTTC
NA | TRBJ2-2 | TRBV19 | TRBD1 | CASTNRGPLGAGELFF | TGTGCCAGCACTAACAGGGGGCCCTTGGGAGCCGGGGAGCTGTTTTTT
NA | TRBJ2-2 | TRBV7-2 | TRBD1 | CASSIRGQGIGELFF | TGTGCCAGCAGCATTAGAGGACAGGGAATCGGGGAGCTGTTTTTT
NA | TRBJ2-7 | TRBV18 | NA | CASSLHREDEQYF | TGTGCCAGCTCACTTCACAGGGAAGACGAGCAGTACTTC
NA | TRBJ1-2 | TRBV14 | NA | CASSQDVFNYGYTF | TGTGCCAGCAGCCAAGATGTGTTTAACTATGGCTACACCTTC